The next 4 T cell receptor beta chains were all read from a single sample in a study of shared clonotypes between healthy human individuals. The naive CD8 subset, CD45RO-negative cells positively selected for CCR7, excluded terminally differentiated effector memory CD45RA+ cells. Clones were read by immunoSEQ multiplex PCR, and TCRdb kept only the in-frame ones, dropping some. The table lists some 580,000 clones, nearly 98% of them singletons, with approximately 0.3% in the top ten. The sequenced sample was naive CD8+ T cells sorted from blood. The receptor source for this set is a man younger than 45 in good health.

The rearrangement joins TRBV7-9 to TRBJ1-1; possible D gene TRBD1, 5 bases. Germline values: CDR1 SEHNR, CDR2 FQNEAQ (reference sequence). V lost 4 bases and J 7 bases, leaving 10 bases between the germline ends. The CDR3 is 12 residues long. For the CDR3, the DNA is TGTGCCAGCAGCTGGGGGATTATTGAAGCTTTCTTT. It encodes CASSWGIIEAFF.

CDR3 region: CATSSDRALGNEQFF. The CDR3 DNA follows: TGTGCCACCAGCAGCGACAGGGCTCTGGGGAATGAGCAGTTCTTC. This chain links TRBV15 with TRBJ2-1; the match to TRBD1 covers 7 bases. The CDR3 has 15 amino acids. Germline V gene sequence: CDR1 LNHNV, CDR2 YYDKDF (reference sequence). The J segment lost 7 bases and the V segment lost 3 bases, leaving 9 bases of the junction unmatched.

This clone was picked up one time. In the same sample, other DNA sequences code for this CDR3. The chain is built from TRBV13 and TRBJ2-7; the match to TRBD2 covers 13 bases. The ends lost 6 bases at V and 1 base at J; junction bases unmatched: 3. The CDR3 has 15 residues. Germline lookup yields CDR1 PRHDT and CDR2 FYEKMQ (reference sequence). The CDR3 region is CASSSLAGGSYEQYF. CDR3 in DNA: TGTGCCAGCAGTTCACTAGCGGGAGGGTCCTACGAGCAGTACTTC.

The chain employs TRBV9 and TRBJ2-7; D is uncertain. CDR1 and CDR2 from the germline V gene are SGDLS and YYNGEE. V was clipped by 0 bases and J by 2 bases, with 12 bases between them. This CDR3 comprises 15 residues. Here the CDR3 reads CASSVGAVAAYEQYF. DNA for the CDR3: TGTGCCAGCAGCGTAGGGGCAGTTGCCGCCTACGAGCAGTACTTC.